The entry below describes one TCR beta chain. Given a much more abundant clone one base away, this may be a read error. TCR beta CDR3 regions were amplified from RNA transcripts. RT-PCR in the first round (using the HTBI primer set) targeted the TCR CDR3. TCRdb reprocessed the multiplex PCR reads via MiXCR and lists one record per CDR3 protein. The sample includes 500,000 to 650,000 distinct CDR3 sequences, 12% to 15% of them seen just once. The CDR3 spans 15 residues. These data belong to a study of T cells in Graves' hyperthyroidism and ophthalmopathy. The source is a woman in her forties with Graves' hyperthyroidism. The source material was blood. The chain links TRBV12-3 or TRBV12-4 to TRBJ2-3; D perhaps matches TRBD1 (6 bases). This chain's CDR3 is CANSFKTGHTDTQYF. For the CDR3, the DNA is TGTGCCAACAGTTTTAAGACAGGACACACAGATACGCAGTATTTT.